This T cell receptor beta chain came from a study of cytotoxic CD8 clonotypes in ibrutinib-treated CLL. The repertoire was sequenced with immunoSEQ multiplex PCR; TCRdb's copy has only in-frame clones and lacks some. The table includes more than 110,000 clones, more than 75% detected once. CDR1 and CDR2 (germline): SNHLY, FYNNEI. The germline V and J ends were trimmed by 6 bases and 3 bases, with 6 bases remaining between them. The CDR3 spans 11 residues. The source is a human donor with chronic lymphocytic leukemia. V usage is TRBV2 and J usage is TRBJ2-7; the D is unclear. The sample was PBMCs, taken after 36 months of ibrutinib treatment. The DNA for the CDR3 is TGTGCCAGCAGACAATACTACGAGCAGTACTTC. Translated, it gives CASRQYYEQYF.